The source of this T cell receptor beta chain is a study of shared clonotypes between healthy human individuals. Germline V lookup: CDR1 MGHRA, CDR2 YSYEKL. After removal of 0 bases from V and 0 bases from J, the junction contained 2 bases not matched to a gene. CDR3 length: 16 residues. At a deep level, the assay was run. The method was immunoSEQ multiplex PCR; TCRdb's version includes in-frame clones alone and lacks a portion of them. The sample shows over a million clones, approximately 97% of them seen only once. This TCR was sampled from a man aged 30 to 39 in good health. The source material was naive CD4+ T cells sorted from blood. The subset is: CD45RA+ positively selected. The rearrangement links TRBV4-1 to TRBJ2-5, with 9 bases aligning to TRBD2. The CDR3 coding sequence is TGCGCCAGCAGCCAAGATCGCGGGGGGGACCAAGAGACCCAGTACTTC. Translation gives CASSQDRGGDQETQYF.